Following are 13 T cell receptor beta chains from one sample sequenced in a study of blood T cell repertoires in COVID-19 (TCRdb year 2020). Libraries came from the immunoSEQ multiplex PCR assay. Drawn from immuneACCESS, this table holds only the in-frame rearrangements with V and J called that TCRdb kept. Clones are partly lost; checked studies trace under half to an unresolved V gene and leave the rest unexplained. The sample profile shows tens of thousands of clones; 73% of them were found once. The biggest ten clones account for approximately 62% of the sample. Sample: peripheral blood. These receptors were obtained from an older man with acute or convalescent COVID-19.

The CDR3 DNA sequence: TGTGCCAGCAGTTTCCGGGGACAGCCACTAGGAACCATATATTTT. The encoded protein is CASSFRGQPLGTIYF. V and J are TRBV27 and TRBJ1-3, with TRBD1 matching over 7 bases. V shed 3 bases and J 10 bases; nucleotides not matched to a gene: 12. This CDR3 has 15 residues. Germline V gene lookup returns CDR1 MNHEY and CDR2 SMNVEV (reference sequence).

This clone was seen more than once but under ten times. In DNA, the CDR3 is TGCGCCAGCAGTGATCTATTTGGTTACGAGCAGTTCTTC. Its translation is CASSDLFGYEQFF. The chain couples TRBV10-2 to TRBJ2-1; D uncertain. The CDR3 sequence is 13 residues long. Per germline, CDR1 WSHSY and CDR2 SAAADI. V was cut by 3 bases and J by 10 bases, with 13 bases left in between.

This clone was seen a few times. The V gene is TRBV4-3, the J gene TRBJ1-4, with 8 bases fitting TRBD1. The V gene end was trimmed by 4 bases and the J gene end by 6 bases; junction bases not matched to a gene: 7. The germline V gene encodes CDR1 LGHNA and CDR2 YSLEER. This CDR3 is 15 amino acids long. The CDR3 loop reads CASSLYRGRDEKLFF. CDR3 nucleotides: TGCGCCAGCAGCCTTTACAGGGGGAGGGATGAAAAACTGTTTTTT.

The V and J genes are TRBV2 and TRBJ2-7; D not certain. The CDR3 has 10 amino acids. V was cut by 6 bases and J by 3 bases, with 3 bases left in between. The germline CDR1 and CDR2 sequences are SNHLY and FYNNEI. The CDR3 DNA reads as TGTGCCAGCAGCGGCTACGAGCAGTACTTC. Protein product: CASSGYEQYF.

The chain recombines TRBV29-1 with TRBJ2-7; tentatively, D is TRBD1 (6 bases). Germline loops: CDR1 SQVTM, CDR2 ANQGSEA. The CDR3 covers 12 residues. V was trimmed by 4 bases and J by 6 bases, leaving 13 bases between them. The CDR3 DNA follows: TGCAGCGTTGGGGCAGGGGCCGGCGAGCAGTACTTC. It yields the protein CSVGAGAGEQYF.

The DNA for the CDR3 is TGTGCCTGGAGTCCGGACAGGGTGGGGGATGGCTACACCTTC. Its protein product is CAWSPDRVGDGYTF. The chain is built from TRBV30 and TRBJ1-2; TRBD1 matches 8 bases. The V and J ends lost 2 bases and 6 bases, in that order; junction bases with no gene match: 8. Germline CDR1 is GTSNPN and CDR2 is SVGIG (reference sequence). There are 14 residues in the CDR3.

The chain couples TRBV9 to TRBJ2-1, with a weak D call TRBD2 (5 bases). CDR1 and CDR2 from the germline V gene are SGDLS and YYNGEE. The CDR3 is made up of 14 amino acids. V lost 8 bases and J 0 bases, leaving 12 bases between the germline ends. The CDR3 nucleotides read TGTGCCAGTGGAGGTGGGAACTCCTACAATGAGCAGTTCTTC. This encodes CASGGGNSYNEQFF.

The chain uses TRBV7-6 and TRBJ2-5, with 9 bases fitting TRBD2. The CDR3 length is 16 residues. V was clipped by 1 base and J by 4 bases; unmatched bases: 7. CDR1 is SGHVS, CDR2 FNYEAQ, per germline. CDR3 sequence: CASSLEFASGIETQYF. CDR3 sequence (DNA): TGTGCCAGCAGCTTAGAATTTGCTAGCGGGATAGAGACCCAGTACTTC.

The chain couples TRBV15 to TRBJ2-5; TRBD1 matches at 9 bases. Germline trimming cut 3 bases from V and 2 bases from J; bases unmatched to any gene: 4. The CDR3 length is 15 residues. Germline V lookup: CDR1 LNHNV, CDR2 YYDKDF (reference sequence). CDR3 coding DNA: TGTGCCACCAGCAGTTCCGGGACAGGGCAAGAGACCCAGTACTTC. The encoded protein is CATSSSGTGQETQYF.

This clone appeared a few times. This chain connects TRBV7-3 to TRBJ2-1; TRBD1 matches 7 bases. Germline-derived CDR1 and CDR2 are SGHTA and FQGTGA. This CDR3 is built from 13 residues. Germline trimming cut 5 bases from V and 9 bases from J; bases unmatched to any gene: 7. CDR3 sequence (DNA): TGTGCCAGCAGCATCACAGGGGCCGGTGAGCAGTTCTTC. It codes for CASSITGAGEQFF.

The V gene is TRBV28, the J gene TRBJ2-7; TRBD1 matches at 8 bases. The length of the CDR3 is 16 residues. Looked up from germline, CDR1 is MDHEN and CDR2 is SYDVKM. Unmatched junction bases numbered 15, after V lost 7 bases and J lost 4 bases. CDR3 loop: CASTPSAGQGAYEQYF. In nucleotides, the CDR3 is TGTGCCAGCACCCCCTCAGCAGGGCAGGGGGCATACGAGCAGTACTTC.

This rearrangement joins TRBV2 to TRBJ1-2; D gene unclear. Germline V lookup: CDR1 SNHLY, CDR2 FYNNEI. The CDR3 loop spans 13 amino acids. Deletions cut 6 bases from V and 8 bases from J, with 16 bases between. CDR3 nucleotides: TGTGCCAGCAGACCGACACCCTCGGGAGGCTACACCTTC. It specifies CASRPTPSGGYTF.

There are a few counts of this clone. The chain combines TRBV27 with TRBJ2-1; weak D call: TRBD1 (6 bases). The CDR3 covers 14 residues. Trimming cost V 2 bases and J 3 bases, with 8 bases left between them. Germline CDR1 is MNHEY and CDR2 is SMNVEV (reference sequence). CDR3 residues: CASSLDRHYNEQFF. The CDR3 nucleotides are TGTGCCAGCAGTTTAGACAGGCACTACAATGAGCAGTTCTTC.